Described below is a single T cell receptor beta chain sequence and its context. Trimming cost V 5 bases and J 7 bases, with 15 bases left between them. This CDR3 spans 14 amino acids. CDR1 and CDR2 (germline): LNHDA, SQIVND (reference sequence). Study processing details: How many nucleated cells were present was estimated from reference gene primer amplification. Clones were sequenced by immunoSEQ multiplex PCR, and TCRdb holds only the in-frame ones, with some missing. The DNA was the basis for D and trimming; V, J and clone size are from that table. The data show about 200,000 clones, 80% to 90% seen once. The source of the sample is a study of blood T cell repertoires in COVID-19.

V gene TRBV19 combines with J gene TRBJ1-5; tentative D call: TRBD1 (5 bases). The sequenced sample was peripheral blood. The sequence derives from a woman aged 50 to 65 with active or convalescent COVID-19. CDR3 sequence: CASSAGRRGQPQHF. CDR3 nucleotide sequence: TGTGCCAGTAGTGCAGGACGGAGGGGCCAGCCCCAGCATTTT.